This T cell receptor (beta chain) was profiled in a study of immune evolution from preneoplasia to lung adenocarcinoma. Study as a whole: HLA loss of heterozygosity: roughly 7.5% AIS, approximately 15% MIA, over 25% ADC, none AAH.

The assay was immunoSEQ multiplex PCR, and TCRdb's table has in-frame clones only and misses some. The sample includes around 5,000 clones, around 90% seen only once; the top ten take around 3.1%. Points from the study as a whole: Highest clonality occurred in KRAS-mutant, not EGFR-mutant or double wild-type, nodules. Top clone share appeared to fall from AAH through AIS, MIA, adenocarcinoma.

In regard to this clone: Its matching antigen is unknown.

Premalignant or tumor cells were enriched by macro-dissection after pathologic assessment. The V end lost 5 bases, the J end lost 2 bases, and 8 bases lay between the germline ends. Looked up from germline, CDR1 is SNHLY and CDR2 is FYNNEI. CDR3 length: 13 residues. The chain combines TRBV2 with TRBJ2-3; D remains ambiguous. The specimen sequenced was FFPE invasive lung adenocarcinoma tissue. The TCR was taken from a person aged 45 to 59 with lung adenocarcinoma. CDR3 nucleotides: TGTGCCAGCAGTTACCTATACACAGATACGCAGTATTTT. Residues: CASSYLYTDTQYF.